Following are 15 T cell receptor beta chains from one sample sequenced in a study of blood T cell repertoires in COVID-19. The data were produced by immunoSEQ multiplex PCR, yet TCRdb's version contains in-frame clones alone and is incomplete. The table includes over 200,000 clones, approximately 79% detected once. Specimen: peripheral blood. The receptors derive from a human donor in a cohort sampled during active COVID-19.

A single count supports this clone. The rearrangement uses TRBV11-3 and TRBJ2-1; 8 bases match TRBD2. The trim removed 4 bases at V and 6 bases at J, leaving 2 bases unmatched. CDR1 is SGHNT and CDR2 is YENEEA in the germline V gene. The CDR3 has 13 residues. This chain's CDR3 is CASSSSGSNEQFF. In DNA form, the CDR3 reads TGTGCCAGCAGCTCGAGCGGGAGCAATGAGCAGTTCTTC.

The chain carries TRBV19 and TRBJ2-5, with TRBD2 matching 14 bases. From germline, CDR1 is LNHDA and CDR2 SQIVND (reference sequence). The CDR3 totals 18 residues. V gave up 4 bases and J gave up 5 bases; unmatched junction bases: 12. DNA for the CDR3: TGTGCCAGTAGTACTGATGCCCCGGGACTAGCGGGAGTTGAGACCCAGTACTTC. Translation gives CASSTDAPGLAGVETQYF.

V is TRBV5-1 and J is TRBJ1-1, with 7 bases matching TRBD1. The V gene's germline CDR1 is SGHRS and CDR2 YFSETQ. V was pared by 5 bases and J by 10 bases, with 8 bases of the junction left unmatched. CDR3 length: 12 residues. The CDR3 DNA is TGCGCCAGCAGAGCTGACAGGGCACCAGCTTTCTTT. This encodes CASRADRAPAFF.

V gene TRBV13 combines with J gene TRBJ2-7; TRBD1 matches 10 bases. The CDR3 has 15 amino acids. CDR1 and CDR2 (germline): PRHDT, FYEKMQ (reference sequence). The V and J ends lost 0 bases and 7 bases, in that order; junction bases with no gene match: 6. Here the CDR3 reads CASSLGGTGDVEQYF. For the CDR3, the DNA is TGTGCCAGCAGCTTAGGAGGGACAGGGGACGTGGAGCAGTACTTC.

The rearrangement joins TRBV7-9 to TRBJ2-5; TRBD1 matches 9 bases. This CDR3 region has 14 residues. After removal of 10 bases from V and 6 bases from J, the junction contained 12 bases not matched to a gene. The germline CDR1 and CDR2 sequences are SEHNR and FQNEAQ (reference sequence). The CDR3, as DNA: TGTGCCATTAAACTGCCGGGACAGGGAAAGACCCAGTACTTC. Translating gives CAIKLPGQGKTQYF.

The CDR3 is CASSRPQGALGTGELFF. In DNA, the CDR3 is TGTGCCAGCAGTCGGCCACAGGGGGCGCTGGGCACCGGGGAGCTGTTTTTT. V and J are TRBV28 and TRBJ2-2; 9 nucleotides agree with TRBD1. J gave up 4 bases and V 5 bases, and 11 bases lay outside the gene matches. The CDR3 sequence is 17 residues long. The germline gives CDR1 MDHEN, CDR2 SYDVKM.

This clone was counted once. CDR3 in amino acids: CASARTASGEQYF. For the CDR3, the DNA is TGTGCTAGTGCCCGGACAGCTAGTGGCGAGCAGTACTTC. This chain connects TRBV12-5 to TRBJ2-7; D perhaps matches TRBD1 (6 bases). V was pared by 7 bases and J by 6 bases, with 16 bases between. The CDR3 loop spans 13 amino acids. CDR1 LGHNT and CDR2 FRNRAP come from the germline V gene.

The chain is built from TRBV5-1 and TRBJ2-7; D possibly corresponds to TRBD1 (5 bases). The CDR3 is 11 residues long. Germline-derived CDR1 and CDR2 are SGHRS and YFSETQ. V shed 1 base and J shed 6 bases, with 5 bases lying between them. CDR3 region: CASSLQGEQYF. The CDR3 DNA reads TGCGCCAGCAGCTTGCAGGGCGAGCAGTACTTC.

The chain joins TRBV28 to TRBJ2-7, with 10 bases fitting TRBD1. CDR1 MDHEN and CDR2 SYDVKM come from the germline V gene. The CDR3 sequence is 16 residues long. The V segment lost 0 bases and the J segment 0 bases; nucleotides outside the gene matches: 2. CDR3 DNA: TGTGCCAGCAGTTTATGGGGACAGGGGCACTCCTACGAGCAGTACTTC. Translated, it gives CASSLWGQGHSYEQYF.

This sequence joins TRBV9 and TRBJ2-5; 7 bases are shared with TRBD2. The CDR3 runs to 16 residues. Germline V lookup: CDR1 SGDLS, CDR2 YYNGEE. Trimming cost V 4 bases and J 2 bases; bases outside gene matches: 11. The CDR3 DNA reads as TGTGCCAGCAGCCAAAGGAGCGGGGAAGGGCAAGAGACCCAGTACTTC. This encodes CASSQRSGEGQETQYF.

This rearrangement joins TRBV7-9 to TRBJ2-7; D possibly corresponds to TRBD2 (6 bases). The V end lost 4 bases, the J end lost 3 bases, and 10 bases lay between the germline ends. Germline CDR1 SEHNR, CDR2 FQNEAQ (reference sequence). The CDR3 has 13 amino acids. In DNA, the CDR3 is TGTGCCAGCAGCTGGGTCGGGGGCTACGAGCAGTACTTC. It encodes CASSWVGGYEQYF.

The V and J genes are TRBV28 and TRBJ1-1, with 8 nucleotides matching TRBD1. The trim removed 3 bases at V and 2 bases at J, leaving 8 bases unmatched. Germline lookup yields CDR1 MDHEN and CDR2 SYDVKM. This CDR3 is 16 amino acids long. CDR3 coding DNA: TGTGCCAGCAGTTTGGAGCCCAGGGGGCGCAACACTGAAGCTTTCTTT. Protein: CASSLEPRGRNTEAFF. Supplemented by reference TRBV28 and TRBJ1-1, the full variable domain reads DVKVTQSSRYLVKRTGEKVFLECVQDMDHENMFWYRQDPGLGLRLIYFSYDVKMKEKGDIPEGYSVSREKKERFSLILESASTNQTSMYLCASSLEPRGRNTEAFFGQGTRLTVV.

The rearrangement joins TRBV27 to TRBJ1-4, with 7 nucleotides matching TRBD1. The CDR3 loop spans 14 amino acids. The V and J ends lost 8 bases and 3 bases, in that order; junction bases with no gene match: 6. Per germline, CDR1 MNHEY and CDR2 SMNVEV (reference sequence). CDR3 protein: CASRDTGANEKLFF. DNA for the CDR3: TGTGCCAGCCGCGATACAGGGGCTAATGAAAAACTGTTTTTT.

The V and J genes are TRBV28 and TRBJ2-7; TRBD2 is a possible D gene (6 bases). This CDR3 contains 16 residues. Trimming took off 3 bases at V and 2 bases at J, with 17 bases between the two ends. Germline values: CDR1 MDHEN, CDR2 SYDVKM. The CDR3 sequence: CASSLFSGSVAYEQYF. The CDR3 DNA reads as TGTGCCAGCAGTTTGTTTTCCGGGAGTGTTGCCTACGAGCAGTACTTC.

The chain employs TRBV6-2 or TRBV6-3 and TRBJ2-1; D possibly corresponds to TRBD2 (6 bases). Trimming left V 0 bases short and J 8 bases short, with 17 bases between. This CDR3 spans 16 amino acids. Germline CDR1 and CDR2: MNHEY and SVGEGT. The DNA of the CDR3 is TGTGCCAGCAGTTACTCTGTACAGCTTAGGGAGGATGAGCAGTTCTTC. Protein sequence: CASSYSVQLREDEQFF.